The 11 T cell receptor beta chains below all came from one sample that was sequenced in a study of blood T cell repertoires in COVID-19 (dated by TCRdb to about 2020). The library was obtained by the immunoSEQ multiplex PCR assay. TCRdb retrieved this table from immuneACCESS and kept in-frame rearrangements only. Not all clones are present; in checked studies, unresolved V genes account for under half, and no reason is known for the remainder. The sample has 200,000 to 250,000 clones on record, 70% to 90% of them singletons. The ten largest clonotypes hold roughly 4.9% of the sample. The sample taken for sequencing was PBMCs or T cells enriched from blood (not recorded which). Receptor source: a woman aged 30 to 39 who had been exposed to COVID-19.

The genes are TRBV6-5 and TRBJ2-7; TRBD2 aligns across 8 bases. CDR3 length: 16 amino acids. J gave up 1 base and V 0 bases, and 5 bases lay outside the gene matches. Per germline, CDR1 MNHEY and CDR2 SVGAGI. CDR3 sequence reads: CASSYSYGRESYEQYF. The CDR3, as DNA: TGTGCCAGCAGTTACTCGTACGGGAGGGAGTCCTACGAGCAGTACTTC.

In this sample, this clone turned up a few times. The chain combines TRBV6-4 with TRBJ1-5, with D unclear. This CDR3 has 14 residues. Trimming cost V 5 bases and J 2 bases, with 10 bases left between them. Germline lookup yields CDR1 MRHNA and CDR2 SNTAGT. CDR3 loop: CASSSEAGNQPQHF. DNA of the CDR3: TGTGCCAGCAGTTCCGAAGCTGGCAATCAGCCCCAGCATTTT.

The count of this clone is one. The rearrangement joins TRBV27 to TRBJ2-3, with 8 bases aligning to TRBD2. This CDR3 region has 16 residues. J lost 3 bases, V lost 1 base, and 6 bases had no gene match. The V gene's germline CDR1 is MNHEY and CDR2 SMNVEV (reference sequence). The chain's CDR3 is CASSLFASGRTDTQYF. CDR3 coding DNA: TGTGCCAGCAGTTTATTCGCTAGCGGGCGTACAGATACGCAGTATTTT.

This clone was counted only a few times. The rearrangement joins TRBV29-1 to TRBJ1-2, with 8 bases that match TRBD1. Germline-derived CDR1 and CDR2 are SQVTM and ANQGSEA. The CDR3 length is 13 residues. The junction had 3 bases not matched to a gene; V was cut back by 1 base and J by 5 bases. DNA of the CDR3: TGCAGCGTTGAAGGGGGGACAGGATATGGCTACACCTTC. Amino acid sequence: CSVEGGTGYGYTF.

The chain carries TRBV27 and TRBJ2-4; the match to TRBD1 covers 8 bases. The germline gives CDR1 MNHEY, CDR2 SMNVEV (reference sequence). With 6 bases clipped from V and 2 bases from J, the junction kept 6 bases outside the gene matches. The CDR3 is 15 amino acids. The CDR3, as DNA: TGTGCCAGCAGAGGCAGGGGGCGCACCAAAAACATTCAGTACTTC. As protein: CASRGRGRTKNIQYF.

The V call is TRBV4-2, the J call TRBJ2-1; 8 bases match TRBD2. Germline trimming cut 1 base from V and 5 bases from J; bases unmatched to any gene: 10. This CDR3 has 17 residues. Germline V gene sequence: CDR1 LGHNA, CDR2 YNFKEQ. In DNA form, the CDR3 reads TGTGCCAGCAGCCAAGCGCTTTCCGGGGGGGCCCACAATGAGCAGTTCTTC. Translation gives CASSQALSGGAHNEQFF.

The CDR3 DNA follows: TGCGCCAGCAGCAAGGGGGGCGACAGGGCCGCCTATAATTCACCCCTCCACTTT. It yields the protein CASSKGGDRAAYNSPLHF. V usage is TRBV4-1 and J usage is TRBJ1-6; 7 nucleotides match TRBD1. From germline, CDR1 is MGHRA and CDR2 YSYEKL. Trimming took 5 bases from V and 2 from J; bases not matched to a gene: 12. CDR3 length: 18 residues.

V is TRBV2 and J is TRBJ1-2; D remains unclear. The CDR3 totals 12 residues. V was shortened by 6 bases and J by 4 bases, with 9 bases between the two germline ends. CDR1 SNHLY and CDR2 FYNNEI come from the germline V gene. CDR3 nucleotide sequence: TGTGCCAGCAGAGACATTGCCTATGGCTACACCTTC. Translating it yields CASRDIAYGYTF.

The V call is TRBV6-2 or TRBV6-3, the J call TRBJ2-7, with 10 bases matching TRBD2. V was clipped by 5 bases and J by 3 bases; unmatched bases: 7. The CDR3 has 15 residues. Looked up from germline, CDR1 is MNHEY and CDR2 is SVGEGT. As DNA, the CDR3 is TGTGCCAGCAGTCGAGCGGGGGGGCGAGGCTACGAGCAGTACTTC. The encoded protein is CASSRAGGRGYEQYF.

This chain joins TRBV5-6 and TRBJ1-2; perhaps TRBD1 as D (6 bases). Between the trimmed V and J ends, which lost 6 bases and 7 bases, there was a span of 19 bases. Germline V lookup: CDR1 SGHDT, CDR2 YYEEEE. The CDR3 spans 14 residues. CDR3 sequence: CASTSGAFVPGYTF. CDR3 nucleotides: TGTGCCAGCACCTCAGGGGCATTCGTGCCTGGCTACACCTTC.

V usage is TRBV2 and J usage is TRBJ1-5; TRBD1 aligns across 7 bases. Germline lookup yields CDR1 SNHLY and CDR2 FYNNEI. Germline trimming cut 1 base from V and 6 bases from J; bases unmatched to any gene: 9. The CDR3 spans 16 residues. Here the CDR3 reads CASSEELRGYSQPQHF. The CDR3 DNA sequence: TGTGCCAGCAGTGAAGAGCTCAGGGGGTACAGTCAGCCCCAGCATTTT.